The following is a TCR beta chain sequence with its context. Original methodology: Reference gene primer amplification yielded estimated nucleated cell counts. Clones were sequenced by immunoSEQ multiplex PCR, and TCRdb holds only the in-frame ones, with some missing. D and trimming come from the DNA, and the V and J calls and clone size come from that table. The sample has some 100,000 clones, 85% to 90% seen once; the top ten hold about 8%. This entry is derived from a study of blood T cell repertoires in COVID-19. Background on the study: Sites across the United States, Italy and Spain contributed samples from acute and convalescent COVID-19. Nucleic acid was either cDNA or gDNA, and it came from T cells, B-cell-depleted T cells, or PBMCs.

This CDR3 is 14 amino acids long. The germline gives CDR1 SGHRS, CDR2 YFSETQ. V dropped 0 bases and J dropped 3 bases, with 7 bases sitting between them. This TCR was sampled from a woman in her 70s with acute or convalescent COVID-19. The chain recombines TRBV5-1 with TRBJ1-5, with D unclear. Sequencing was performed on peripheral blood. The CDR3 DNA is TGCGCCAGCAGCTTGGGGCAGGCCAATCAGCCCCAGCATTTT. As protein: CASSLGQANQPQHF.